The subject of this entry is one T cell receptor (beta chain). As yet, its antigen is unknown. V shed 4 bases and J 3 bases; nucleotides not matched to a gene: 5. Germline-derived CDR1 and CDR2 are SQVTM and ANQGSEA. The CDR3 has 13 residues. Researchers amplified the TCR beta CDR3 regions from RNA transcripts. HTBI primers drove first-round RT-PCR of the TCR CDR3. TCRdb independently ran MiXCR on the multiplex PCR reads; one entry per CDR3 protein. In the table there are hundreds of thousands of distinct CDR3 sequences, approximately 42% of which are singletons. The data derive from a study of T cells in Graves' hyperthyroidism and ophthalmopathy. Study results and caveats: From stable hyperthyroidism, ophthalmopathy was set apart by a 13 V-J model.

The sequenced material came from peripheral blood or thyroid tissue (not recorded which). This TCR was sampled from an adult man with Graves' disease, either hyperthyroidism or ophthalmopathy (not recorded which). The chain employs TRBV29-1 and TRBJ2-7; 8 positions agree with TRBD2. CDR3 sequence (DNA): TGCAGCGTTGTATGGCGGGGGGACTACGAGCAGTACTTC. This translates into CSVVWRGDYEQYF.